The rows below give T cell receptor beta chains drawn from one sample of a study of control samples from healthy donors and cancer patients. Libraries were prepared by immunoSEQ multiplex PCR; TCRdb keeps only in-frame clonotypes and omits some of them. This sample has 80,000 to 100,000 clones, with around 88% found just once. The material sequenced was blood. Every receptor here comes from a man aged 30 to 39 in good health. Each CDR3 is given with its conserved first and last residue. Fields, in order: clone size, J gene, V gene, D gene, CDR3 protein, CDR3 DNA. D genes are given only for firm matches. For some rows the clone size is stated as once, few or many, or as a class when expanded; others skip it.

.	TRBJ1-3	TRBV10-1	.	CASSEGSLGAGNTIYF	TGCGCCAGCAGTGAAGGATCTCTAGGGGCTGGAAACACCATATATTTT
.	TRBJ1-1	TRBV25-1	.	CASSEVRGDRGTEAFF	TGTGCCAGCAGTGAAGTTCGGGGGGACCGGGGCACTGAAGCTTTCTTT
few	TRBJ2-3	TRBV5-8	TRBD2	CASSLAAGGYTDTQYF	TGTGCCAGCAGCTTGGCCGCGGGGGGCTACACAGATACGCAGTATTTT
.	TRBJ1-2	TRBV19	.	CASSKQGTGYTF	TGTGCCAGTAGTAAGCAGGGGACTGGCTACACCTTC
.	TRBJ1-3	TRBV6-5	TRBD1	CASRTGRSGNTIYF	TGTGCCAGCCGGACAGGCCGCTCTGGAAACACCATATATTTT
.	TRBJ1-1	TRBV7-9	.	CASSWGGNGAEAFF	TGTGCCAGCAGCTGGGGGGGAAACGGCGCTGAAGCTTTCTTT
.	TRBJ1-4	TRBV28	.	CASSHLLSGEKLFF	TGTGCCAGCAGCCACTTATTGTCCGGTGAAAAACTGTTTTTT
.	TRBJ1-1	TRBV23-1	.	CASSRRTENTEAFF	TGCGCCAGCAGTCGACGGACAGAGAACACTGAAGCTTTCTTT
.	TRBJ2-2	TRBV27	.	CASRQVSSPDTGELFF	TGTGCCAGCCGGCAAGTAAGCAGTCCAGACACCGGGGAGCTGTTTTTT
few	TRBJ2-7	TRBV7-9	.	CASSREYEQYF	TGTGCCAGCAGCCGAGAGTACGAGCAGTACTTC
.	TRBJ1-1	TRBV30	.	CAWTLALNTEAFF	TGTGCCTGGACCCTAGCCCTGAACACTGAAGCTTTCTTT
.	TRBJ2-2	TRBV7-7	TRBD1	CASSLTGSTGELFF	TGTGCCAGCAGCTTGACAGGGAGCACCGGGGAGCTGTTTTTT
.	TRBJ2-1	TRBV9	.	CASSVGEDEQFF	TGTGCCAGCAGCGTTGGGGAGGATGAGCAGTTCTTC
.	TRBJ2-7	TRBV7-9	.	CASSLDAGLFDYEQYF	TGTGCCAGCAGCTTGGACGCGGGACTGTTCGACTACGAGCAGTACTTC
once	TRBJ2-1	TRBV7-8	.	CASSSLKAGVEQFF	TGTGCCAGCAGCTCCCTCAAGGCAGGGGTCGAGCAGTTCTTC
once	TRBJ2-3	TRBV15	TRBD1	CATSEIAGTGRDTQYF	TGTGCCACCAGCGAAATAGCCGGGACAGGGCGGGATACGCAGTATTTT
.	TRBJ2-7	TRBV5-1	.	CASSSDREGPYEQYF	TGCGCCAGCAGCTCGGACAGGGAGGGACCTTACGAGCAGTACTTC
.	TRBJ1-1	TRBV7-9	.	CASSLRTQMNTEAFF	TGTGCCAGCAGCTTGAGGACCCAGATGAACACTGAAGCTTTCTTT
once	TRBJ1-3	TRBV11-2	.	CASSLQGLHGHTIYF	TGTGCCAGCAGCTTGCAGGGGCTTCACGGCCACACCATATATTTT
.	TRBJ1-6	TRBV4-1	.	CASSQEAFYNSPLHF	TGCGCCAGCAGCCAAGAAGCATTCTATAATTCACCCCTCCACTTT
.	TRBJ2-7	TRBV2	.	CASSGQTEKTFYEQYF	TGTGCCAGCAGTGGCCAGACAGAAAAAACCTTCTACGAGCAGTACTTC
.	TRBJ2-1	TRBV25-1	TRBD1	CASSRDRASYNEQFF	TGTGCCAGCAGCCGGGACAGGGCCTCCTACAATGAGCAGTTCTTC
few	TRBJ2-3	TRBV6-2/TRBV6-3	.	CASSSGALSTDTQYF	TGTGCCAGCAGTTCAGGGGCCCTTAGCACAGATACGCAGTATTTT
.	TRBJ2-3	TRBV30	.	CAWTLVSSTDTQYF	TGTGCCTGGACCCTGGTATCGAGCACAGATACGCAGTATTTT
.	TRBJ1-6	TRBV19	.	CASTTLLYNSPLHF	TGTGCCAGTACCACCCTTCTCTATAATTCACCCCTCCACTTT
.	TRBJ2-2	TRBV29-1	.	CSVEGAHTGELFF	TGCAGCGTTGAAGGGGCCCACACCGGGGAGCTGTTTTTT
.	TRBJ1-5	TRBV18	.	CASSPGGGGLGNQPQHF	TGTGCCAGCTCACCTGGGGGAGGGGGACTTGGCAATCAGCCCCAGCATTTT
.	TRBJ1-6	TRBV4-2	TRBD1	CASSHPIWDRGRSPLHF	TGTGCCAGCAGCCACCCCATATGGGACAGGGGGCGTTCACCCCTCCACTTT
.	TRBJ2-3	TRBV5-1	.	CASSLGTTPYF	TGCGCCAGCAGCTTGGGCACTACACCGTATTTT
.	TRBJ1-2	TRBV9	.	CASSPNGNYGYTF	TGTGCCAGCAGCCCCAATGGGAACTATGGCTACACCTTC
.	TRBJ2-1	TRBV30	TRBD1	CACRFGTGSYNEQFF	TGTGCCTGTCGCTTCGGGACAGGTTCCTACAATGAGCAGTTCTTC
.	TRBJ1-1	TRBV29-1	.	CSVDGRLMNTEAFF	TGCAGCGTTGACGGACGGCTCATGAACACTGAAGCTTTCTTT
.	TRBJ1-2	TRBV2	.	CASSERTGSLGYTF	TGTGCCAGCAGTGAACGTACAGGGAGTCTTGGCTACACCTTC
.	TRBJ2-3	TRBV24-1	TRBD2	CATSDLTSGSPDTQYF	TGTGCCACCAGTGATTTAACTAGCGGGAGCCCAGATACGCAGTATTTT
.	TRBJ1-1	TRBV27	.	CASRAHRGYTEAFF	TGTGCCAGCAGAGCACATCGGGGGTACACTGAAGCTTTCTTT
once	TRBJ2-7	TRBV5-4	.	CASSLDLQSYEQYF	TGTGCCAGCAGCTTGGACCTACAATCCTACGAGCAGTACTTC
once	TRBJ1-3	TRBV24-1	.	CATSDRRAGNTIYF	TGTGCCACCAGTGATAGGAGGGCTGGAAACACCATATATTTT
few	TRBJ1-1	TRBV29-1	.	CSVEEMLGQISSNTEAFF	TGCAGCGTTGAAGAGATGCTGGGTCAGATCTCTTCGAACACTGAAGCTTTCTTT
.	TRBJ2-7	TRBV28	.	CASSFLRYEQYF	TGTGCCAGCAGTTTTTTGCGCTACGAGCAGTACTTC
.	TRBJ1-1	TRBV5-1	.	CASSFRGNTEAFF	TGCGCCAGCAGCTTTCGGGGGAACACTGAAGCTTTCTTT
.	TRBJ2-5	TRBV5-6	TRBD1	CASSTGQGETQYF	TGTGCCAGCAGCACCGGACAGGGAGAGACCCAGTACTTC
.	TRBJ1-1	TRBV20-1	.	CSASNQGPNTEAFF	TGCAGTGCTAGTAACCAGGGGCCGAACACTGAAGCTTTCTTT